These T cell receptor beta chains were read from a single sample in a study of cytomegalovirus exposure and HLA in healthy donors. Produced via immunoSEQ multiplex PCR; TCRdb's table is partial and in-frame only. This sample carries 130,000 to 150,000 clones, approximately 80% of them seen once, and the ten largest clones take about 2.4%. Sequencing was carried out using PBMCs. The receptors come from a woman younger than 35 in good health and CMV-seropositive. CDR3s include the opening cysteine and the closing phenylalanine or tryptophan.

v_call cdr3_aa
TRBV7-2 CASSSMGLAGGQEFF
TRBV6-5 CASSYGGGRDEQYF
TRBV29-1 CSAAAFSTYGYTF
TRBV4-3 CASSQVRVNTEAFF
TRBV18 CASSPNRGRAPSSLYGYTF
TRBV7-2 CASSLRLLAGSSSYNEQFF
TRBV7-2 CASSLQRSEVEQYF
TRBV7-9 CASRSSGAYNEQFF
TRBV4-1 CASSQNEGADYEQYF
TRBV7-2 CASSVTGGRGRNQPQHF
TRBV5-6 CASSLLGQGGDEQYF
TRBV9 CASSLQRGGRETQYF
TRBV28 CASSLTVAYGYTF
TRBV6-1 CASSEGGGHNSPLHF
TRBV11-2 CASSLNSRNTEAFF
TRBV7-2 CASSLGVRGDYGYTF
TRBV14 CASSHPQAGPGLIGPEAFF
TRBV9 CASSVEVGRETQYF
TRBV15 CATSVETDNEQFF
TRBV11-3 CASSRGLQNTGELFF
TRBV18 CASSAGGGPDTQYF
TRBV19 CASSIVERGNQPQHF
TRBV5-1 CARWGGSHTGELFF
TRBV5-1 CASSLPESGGRQETQYF
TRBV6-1 CASTPSGGAREQFF
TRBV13 CASSLWKRGWEQYF
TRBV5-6 CASSLRETQYF
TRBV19 CASQGAHEQFF
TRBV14 CASSQDPGDSYNEQFF
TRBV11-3 CASSPGGGPTDTQYF
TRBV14 CASSLKLVGGPSNEQFF
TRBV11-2 CASSLAAAEPQETQYF
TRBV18 CASSLDRNYGYTF
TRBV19 CASSPGLAGSTDTQYF
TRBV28 CASRDSFRTEAFF
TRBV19 CASSAFAGYGSPLHF
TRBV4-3 CASSYPGQGSGANVLTF